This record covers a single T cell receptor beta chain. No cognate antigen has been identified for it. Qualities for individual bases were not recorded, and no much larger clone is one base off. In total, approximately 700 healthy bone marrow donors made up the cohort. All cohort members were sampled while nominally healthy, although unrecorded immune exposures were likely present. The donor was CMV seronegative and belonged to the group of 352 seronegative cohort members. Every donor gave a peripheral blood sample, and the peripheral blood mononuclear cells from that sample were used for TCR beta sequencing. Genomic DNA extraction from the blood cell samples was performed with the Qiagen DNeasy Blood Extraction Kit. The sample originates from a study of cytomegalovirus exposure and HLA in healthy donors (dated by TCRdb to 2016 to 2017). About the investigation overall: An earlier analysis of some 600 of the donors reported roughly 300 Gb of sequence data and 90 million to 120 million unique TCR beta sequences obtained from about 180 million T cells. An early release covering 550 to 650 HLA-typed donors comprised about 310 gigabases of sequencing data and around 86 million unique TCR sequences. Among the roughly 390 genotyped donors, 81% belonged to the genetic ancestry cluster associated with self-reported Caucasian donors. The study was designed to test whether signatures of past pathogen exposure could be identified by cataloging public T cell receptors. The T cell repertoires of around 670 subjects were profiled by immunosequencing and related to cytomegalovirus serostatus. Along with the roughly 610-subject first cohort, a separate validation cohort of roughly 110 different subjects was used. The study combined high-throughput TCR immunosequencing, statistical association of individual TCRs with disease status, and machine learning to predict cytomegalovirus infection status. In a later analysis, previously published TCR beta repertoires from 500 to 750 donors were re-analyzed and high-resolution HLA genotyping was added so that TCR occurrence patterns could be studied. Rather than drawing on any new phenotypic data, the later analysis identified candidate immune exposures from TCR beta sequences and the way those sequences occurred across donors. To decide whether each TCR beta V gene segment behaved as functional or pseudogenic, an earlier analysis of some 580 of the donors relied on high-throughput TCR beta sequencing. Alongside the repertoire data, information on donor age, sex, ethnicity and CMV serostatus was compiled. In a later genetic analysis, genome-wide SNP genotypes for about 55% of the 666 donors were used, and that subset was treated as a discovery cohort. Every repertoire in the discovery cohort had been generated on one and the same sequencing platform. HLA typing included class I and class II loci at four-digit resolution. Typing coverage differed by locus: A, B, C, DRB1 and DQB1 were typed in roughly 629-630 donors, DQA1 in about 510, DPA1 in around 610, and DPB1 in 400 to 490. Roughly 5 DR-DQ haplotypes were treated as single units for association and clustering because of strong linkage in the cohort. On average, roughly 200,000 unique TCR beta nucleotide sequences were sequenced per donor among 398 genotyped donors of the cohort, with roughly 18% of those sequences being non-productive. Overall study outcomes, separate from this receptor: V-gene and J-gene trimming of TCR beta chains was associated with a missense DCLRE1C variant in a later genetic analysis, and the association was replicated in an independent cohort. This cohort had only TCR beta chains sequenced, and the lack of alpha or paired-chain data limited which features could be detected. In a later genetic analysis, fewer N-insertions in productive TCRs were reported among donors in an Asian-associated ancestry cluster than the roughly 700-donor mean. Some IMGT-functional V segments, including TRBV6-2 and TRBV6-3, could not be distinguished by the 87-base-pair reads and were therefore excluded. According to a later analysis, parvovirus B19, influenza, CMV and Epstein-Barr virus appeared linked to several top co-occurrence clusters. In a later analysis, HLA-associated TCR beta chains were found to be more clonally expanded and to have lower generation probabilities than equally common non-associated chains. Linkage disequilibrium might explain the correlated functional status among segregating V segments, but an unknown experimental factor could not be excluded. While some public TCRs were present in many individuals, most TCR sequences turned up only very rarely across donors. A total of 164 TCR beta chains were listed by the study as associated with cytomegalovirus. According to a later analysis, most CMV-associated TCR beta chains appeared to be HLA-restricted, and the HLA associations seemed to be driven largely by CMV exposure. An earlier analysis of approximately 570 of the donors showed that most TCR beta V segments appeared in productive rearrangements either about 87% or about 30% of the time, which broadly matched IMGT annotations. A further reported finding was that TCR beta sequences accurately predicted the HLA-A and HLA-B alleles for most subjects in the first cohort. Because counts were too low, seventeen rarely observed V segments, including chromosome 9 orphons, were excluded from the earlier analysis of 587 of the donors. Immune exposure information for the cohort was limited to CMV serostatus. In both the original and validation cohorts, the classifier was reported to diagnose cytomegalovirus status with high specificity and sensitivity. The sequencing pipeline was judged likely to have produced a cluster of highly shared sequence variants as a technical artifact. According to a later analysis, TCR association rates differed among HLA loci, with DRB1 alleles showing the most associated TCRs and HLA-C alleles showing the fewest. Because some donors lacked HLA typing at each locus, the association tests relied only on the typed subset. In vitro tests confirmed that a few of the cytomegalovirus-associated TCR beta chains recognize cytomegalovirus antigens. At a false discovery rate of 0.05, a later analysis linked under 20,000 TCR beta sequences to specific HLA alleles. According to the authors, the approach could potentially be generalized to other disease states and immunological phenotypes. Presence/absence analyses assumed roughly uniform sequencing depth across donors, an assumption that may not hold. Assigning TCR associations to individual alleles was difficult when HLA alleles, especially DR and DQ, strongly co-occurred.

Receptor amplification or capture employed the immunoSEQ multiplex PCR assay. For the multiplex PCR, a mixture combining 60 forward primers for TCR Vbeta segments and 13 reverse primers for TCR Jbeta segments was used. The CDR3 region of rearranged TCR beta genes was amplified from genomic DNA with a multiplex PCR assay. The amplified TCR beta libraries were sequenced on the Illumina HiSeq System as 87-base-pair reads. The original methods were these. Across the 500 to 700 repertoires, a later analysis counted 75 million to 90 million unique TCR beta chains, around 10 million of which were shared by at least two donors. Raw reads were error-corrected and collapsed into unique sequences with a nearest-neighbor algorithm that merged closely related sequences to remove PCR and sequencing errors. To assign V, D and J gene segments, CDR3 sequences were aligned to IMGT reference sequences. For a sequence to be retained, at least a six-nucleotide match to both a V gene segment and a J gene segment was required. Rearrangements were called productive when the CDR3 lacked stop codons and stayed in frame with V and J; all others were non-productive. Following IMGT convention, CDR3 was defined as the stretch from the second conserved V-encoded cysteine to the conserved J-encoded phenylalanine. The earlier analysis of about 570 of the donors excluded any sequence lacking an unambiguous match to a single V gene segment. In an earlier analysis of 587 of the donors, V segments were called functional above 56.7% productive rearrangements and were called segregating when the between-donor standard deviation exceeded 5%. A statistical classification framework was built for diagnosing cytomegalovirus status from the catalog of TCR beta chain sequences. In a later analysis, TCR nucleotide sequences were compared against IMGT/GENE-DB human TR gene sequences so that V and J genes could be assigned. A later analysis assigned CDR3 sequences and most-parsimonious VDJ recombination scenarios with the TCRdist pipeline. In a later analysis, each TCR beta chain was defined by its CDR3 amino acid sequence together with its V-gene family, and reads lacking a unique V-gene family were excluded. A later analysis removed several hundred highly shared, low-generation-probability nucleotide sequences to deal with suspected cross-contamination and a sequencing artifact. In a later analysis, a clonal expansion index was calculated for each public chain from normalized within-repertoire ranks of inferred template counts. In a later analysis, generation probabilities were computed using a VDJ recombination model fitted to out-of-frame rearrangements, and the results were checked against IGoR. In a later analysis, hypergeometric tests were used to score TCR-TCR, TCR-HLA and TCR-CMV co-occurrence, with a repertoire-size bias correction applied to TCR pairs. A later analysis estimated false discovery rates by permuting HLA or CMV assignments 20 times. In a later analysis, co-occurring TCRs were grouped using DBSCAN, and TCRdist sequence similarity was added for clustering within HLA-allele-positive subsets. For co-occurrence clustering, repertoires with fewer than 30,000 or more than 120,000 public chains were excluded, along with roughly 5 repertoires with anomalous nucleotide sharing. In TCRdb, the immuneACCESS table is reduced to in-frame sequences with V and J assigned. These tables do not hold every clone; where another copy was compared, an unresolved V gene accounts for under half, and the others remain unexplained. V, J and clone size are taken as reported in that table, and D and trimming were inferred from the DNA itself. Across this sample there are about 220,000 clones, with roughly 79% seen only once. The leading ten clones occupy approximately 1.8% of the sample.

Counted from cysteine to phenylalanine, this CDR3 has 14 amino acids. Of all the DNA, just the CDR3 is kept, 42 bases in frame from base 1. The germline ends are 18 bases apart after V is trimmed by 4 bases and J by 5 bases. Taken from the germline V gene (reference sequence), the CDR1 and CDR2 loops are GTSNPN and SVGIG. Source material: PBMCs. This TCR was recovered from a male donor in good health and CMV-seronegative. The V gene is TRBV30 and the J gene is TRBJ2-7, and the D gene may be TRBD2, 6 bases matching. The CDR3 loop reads CAWTRVEGGNEQYF. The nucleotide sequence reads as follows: TGTGCCTGGACCCGAGTGGAGGGCGGCAACGAGCAGTACTTC.